Presented here are 14 T cell receptor beta chains from one specimen sequenced in a study of T cell responses to AZD1222 COVID-19 vaccine. The data were produced by immunoSEQ multiplex PCR, yet TCRdb's version contains in-frame clones alone and is incomplete. The sample records 100,000 to 110,000 clones, around nine tenths being singletons. The sample was peripheral blood, taken on day 0 of AZD1222 vaccination. These receptors came from an adult in good health.

J is TRBJ2-7 and V is TRBV28; D uncertain. Trimming left V 3 bases short and J 4 bases short, with 7 bases between. From germline, CDR1 is MDHEN and CDR2 SYDVKM. The CDR3 is made up of 12 amino acids. The CDR3 loop reads CASSFEQYEQYF. The CDR3 nucleotides are TGTGCCAGCAGTTTCGAGCAGTACGAGCAGTACTTC.

This chain joins TRBV3-1 (or the pseudogene TRBV3-2) and TRBJ2-6, with unresolved D. The CDR3 runs to 18 residues. Germline CDR1 is LGHDT and CDR2 is YNNKEL (reference sequence). Trimming shortened V by 0 bases and J by 0 bases, and 12 bases separated the two germline ends. DNA for the CDR3: TGTGCCAGCAGCCAAGAGGTTGGCAGTTCCTCTGGGGCCAACGTCCTGACTTTC. It codes for CASSQEVGSSSGANVLTF.

V gene TRBV27 combines with J gene TRBJ2-3, with TRBD2 matching 13 bases. CDR1 is MNHEY and CDR2 is SMNVEV in the germline V gene (reference sequence). V shed 5 bases and J 5 bases; nucleotides not matched to a gene: 7. This CDR3 region has 16 residues. CDR3 region: CASSPRLAGGVDTQYF. CDR3 in DNA: TGTGCCAGCAGTCCCAGACTAGCGGGAGGAGTAGATACGCAGTATTTT.

V and J are TRBV3-1 (or the pseudogene TRBV3-2) and TRBJ1-1, with a weak D call TRBD1 (5 bases). This CDR3 has 17 amino acids. Trimming removed 3 bases at V and 0 bases at J, with 17 bases between. Germline V gene data show CDR1 as LGHDT and CDR2 as YNNKEL (reference sequence). The CDR3 sequence: CASSQESDSYLNTEAFF. The CDR3 nucleotides read TGTGCCAGCAGCCAGGAATCCGACAGCTACCTGAACACTGAAGCTTTCTTT.

This sequence joins TRBV7-3 and TRBJ2-3, with 7 bases matching TRBD2. Trimming at V came to 5 bases and at J to 5 bases, leaving 7 bases not matched to a gene. This CDR3 is built from 14 residues. The V gene's germline CDR1 is SGHTA and CDR2 FQGTGA. CDR3 residues: CASSPGLVGDTQYF. Written as DNA, the CDR3 is TGTGCCAGCAGCCCCGGACTAGTGGGAGATACGCAGTATTTT.

This chain connects TRBV7-3 to TRBJ1-1; the match to TRBD1 covers 8 bases. Losses at the gene ends were 5 bases for V and 5 bases for J; bases not matched to a gene: 7. This CDR3 has 14 residues. In germline, CDR1 is SGHTA, CDR2 FQGTGA. The CDR3 is CASSPGQGRTEAFF. Written as DNA, the CDR3 is TGTGCCAGCAGCCCCGGACAGGGCCGGACTGAAGCTTTCTTT.

V and J are TRBV2 and TRBJ2-1; 9 nucleotides align to TRBD1. J was trimmed by 6 bases and V by 5 bases; bases with no gene match: 8. The CDR3 loop spans 15 amino acids. From germline, CDR1 is SNHLY and CDR2 FYNNEI. The CDR3 nucleotides read TGTGCCAGCAGTTTGGGGGGGACAGGGTTCAATGAGCAGTTCTTC. Its translation: CASSLGGTGFNEQFF.

This chain links TRBV6-6 with TRBJ1-5; D unresolved. Trimming took 5 bases from V and 0 from J, leaving 11 bases between them. The CDR3 loop spans 15 amino acids. Germline V gives CDR1 MNHNY, CDR2 SVGAGI (reference sequence). The DNA of the CDR3 is TGTGCCAGCAGTGACAACTCAGGTAGCAATCAGCCCCAGCATTTT. The encoded protein is CASSDNSGSNQPQHF.

This clone was recorded once. The chain recombines TRBV12-5 with TRBJ2-7; weak D call: TRBD2 (6 bases). The CDR3 is made up of 17 amino acids. V was trimmed by 2 bases and J by 2 bases, leaving 19 bases between them. CDR1 is LGHNT, CDR2 FRNRAP, per germline. The CDR3 protein is CASGLLLASSAPYEQYF. In DNA, the CDR3 is TGTGCTAGTGGTTTGTTACTTGCTTCTAGCGCTCCCTACGAGCAGTACTTC.

This chain links TRBV7-7 with TRBJ1-6, with D maybe TRBD1 (5 bases). V was clipped by 2 bases and J by 4 bases, with 15 bases between them. The germline CDR1 and CDR2 sequences are SSHAT and FNYEAQ (reference sequence). The CDR3 runs 17 residues. CDR3 DNA: TGTGCCAGCAGCTTATTAACCCAGGACACATATAATTCACCCCTCCACTTT. Amino acid sequence: CASSLLTQDTYNSPLHF.

The chain has TRBV4-2 and TRBJ2-3; D possibly uses TRBD1 or TRBD2 (5 bases each). V shed 4 bases and J shed 2 bases, with 13 bases lying between them. CDR3 size: 15 residues. The V gene's germline CDR1 is LGHNA and CDR2 YNFKEQ. CDR3 in amino acids: CASSRGDRITDTQYF. For the CDR3, the DNA is TGTGCCAGCAGCCGGGGAGACAGAATCACAGATACGCAGTATTTT.

The chain is built from TRBV27 and TRBJ2-1, with 10 positions matching TRBD2. Germline V gives CDR1 MNHEY, CDR2 SMNVEV (reference sequence). The CDR3 covers 17 residues. Trimming cost V 8 bases and J 1 base; bases outside gene matches: 11. The CDR3 DNA is TGTGCCAGCGCCAAGGGGGCTAGCGGGAGTTCCTACAATGAGCAGTTCTTC. It translates to CASAKGASGSSYNEQFF.

This chain joins TRBV6-4 and TRBJ2-6; D is undetermined. The length of the CDR3 is 15 residues. The germline V gene has CDR1 MRHNA and CDR2 SNTAGT. Trimming stripped 6 bases from V and 0 bases from J, with 9 bases between. CDR3 nucleotide sequence: TGTGCCAGCAGCCAAACAGCCTCTGGGGCCAACGTCCTGACTTTC. The encoded protein is CASSQTASGANVLTF.

The chain has TRBV29-1 and TRBJ1-4; perhaps TRBD1 as D (5 bases). The CDR3 loop spans 14 amino acids. With 3 bases removed from V and 8 bases from J, the gap between germline ends came to 16 bases. Germline V gives CDR1 SQVTM, CDR2 ANQGSEA. CDR3 nucleotide sequence: TGCAGCGTTGAGACCGGGACCATGGGCGAAAAACTGTTTTTT. Encoded protein: CSVETGTMGEKLFF.